This is a list of T cell receptor beta chains from one sample in a study of shared clonotypes between healthy human individuals. TCRdb's table, derived via immunoSEQ multiplex PCR, lists solely in-frame clones and lacks some. The sample has 1,400,000 or so clones, about 98.5% seen once. Source material: naive CD4+ T cells sorted from blood. These receptors all stem from a man aged 30 to 39 in good health. CDR3s include the opening cysteine and the closing phenylalanine or tryptophan. The D gene is left open where the match is weak. Rows give clone size only sometimes, using once, few, many, or a class for an expanded clone.

CDR3	DNA	D	V	J	size
CASRGSGSSYNEQFF	TGTGCCAGCAGGGGTAGCGGGAGCTCCTACAATGAGCAGTTCTTC	TRBD2	TRBV6-5	TRBJ2-1	-
CASSPSGEGNTIYF	TGTGCCAGCTCACCTTCGGGAGAGGGAAACACCATATATTTT	-	TRBV18	TRBJ1-3	-
CASGPSLPYGYTF	TGTGCCAGCGGACCGTCTCTTCCCTATGGCTACACCTTC	-	TRBV6-6	TRBJ1-2	-
CASCRQGGWTEAFF	TGTGCCAGCTGCAGACAGGGAGGTTGGACTGAAGCTTTCTTT	TRBD1	TRBV6-1	TRBJ1-1	-
CASRLLRGRETQYF	TGTGCAAGTCGCTTACTGAGGGGACGGGAGACCCAGTACTTC	-	TRBV12-2	TRBJ2-5	-
CSVNSPDTQYF	TGCAGCGTAAACAGTCCAGATACGCAGTATTTT	-	TRBV20-1	TRBJ2-3	-
CASSWGSDRGDNEQFF	TGTGCCAGCAGCTGGGGCTCGGACAGGGGCGACAATGAGCAGTTCTTC	TRBD1	TRBV11-3	TRBJ2-1	-
CASSFSYNTGELFF	TGTGCCAGCAGTTTCTCCTACAACACCGGGGAGCTGTTTTTT	-	TRBV27	TRBJ2-2	-
CASSQGGTGPEQYF	TGTGCCAGCTCACAAGGTGGGACAGGACCCGAGCAGTACTTC	TRBD1	TRBV18	TRBJ2-7	once
CASSSSGTGWYEQYF	TGTGCCAGCTCATCCTCCGGGACAGGGTGGTACGAGCAGTACTTC	TRBD1	TRBV18	TRBJ2-7	-
CATSTGGGETQYF	TGTGCCACCAGCACCGGGGGAGGGGAGACCCAGTACTTC	TRBD2	TRBV15	TRBJ2-5	-
CASSAGMTGFYEQYF	TGTGCCAGCAGCGCCGGTATGACAGGGTTCTACGAGCAGTACTTC	TRBD1	TRBV5-6	TRBJ2-7	-
CASSFIGTGVPQPQHF	TGTGCCAGCAGTTTCATCGGGACAGGGGTGCCCCAGCCCCAGCATTTT	TRBD1	TRBV27	TRBJ1-5	-
CASRGQGASETQYF	TGTGCCAGCAGGGGGCAGGGGGCGTCAGAGACCCAGTACTTC	TRBD1	TRBV27	TRBJ2-5	-
CASRGKGPPYEQYF	TGTGCCAGCAGGGGGAAGGGCCCTCCCTACGAGCAGTACTTC	-	TRBV28	TRBJ2-7	-